This T cell receptor (beta chain) stems from a study of cytomegalovirus exposure and HLA in healthy donors. The study's findings and limits: Accurate prediction of most subjects' HLA-A and HLA-B alleles from TCR beta sequences was reported.

Regarding donors, all were healthy bone marrow donors. PCR primers comprised 60 Vbeta and 13 Jbeta primers. The protocol was immunoSEQ multiplex PCR, while the TCRdb copy is restricted to in-frame clones and leaves out a portion. Of fewer than 200,000 clones detected, about 85% appear once; the ten largest clones hold roughly 4.5%. Regarding this clone: Its target is unknown.

The CDR3 consists of 14 residues. CDR1 GTSNPN and CDR2 SVGIG come from the germline V gene (reference sequence). Unmatched junction bases numbered 8, after V lost 5 bases and J lost 5 bases. This chain uses TRBV30 with TRBJ2-5, with 10 nucleotides matching TRBD2. This sequence was found in a woman in her forties or fifties in good health and CMV-seropositive. Input material: PBMCs. The CDR3 region has the DNA TGTGCCTGGTCAAGGGGACTAGCGAGGGAGACCCAGTACTTC. Amino acid sequence: CAWSRGLARETQYF.